The present T cell receptor (beta chain) was sequenced within a study of blood T cell repertoires in COVID-19. Study summary: The analysed material was cDNA or gDNA that came from T cells, B-cell-depleted T cells, or PBMCs.

Original processing notes: Amplifying reference gene primers gave estimates of nucleated cell counts. Clones were sequenced by immunoSEQ multiplex PCR, and TCRdb holds only the in-frame ones, with some missing. D and trimming come from the DNA, and the V and J calls and clone size come from that table. Here the sample spans about 180,000 clones, 88% being singletons. The specimen sequenced was peripheral blood. This TCR came from a woman aged 25 to 39 with acute or convalescent COVID-19.

The CDR3 region has the DNA TGCGCCAGCAGCTTACAGGGGGCATACAATGAGCAGTTCTTC. Protein product: CASSLQGAYNEQFF. The V and J genes are TRBV5-1 and TRBJ2-1, with TRBD1 matching over 9 bases. The junction had 1 base not matched to a gene; V was cut back by 2 bases and J by 4 bases. The CDR3 has 14 residues. Germline lookup yields CDR1 SGHRS and CDR2 YFSETQ. The full variable domain, rest sourced from reference TRBV5-1 and TRBJ2-1, is KAGVTQTPRYLIKTRGQQVTLSCSPISGHRSVSWYQQTPGQGLQFLFEYFSETQRNKGNFPGRFSGRQFSNSRSEMNVSTLELGDSALYLCASSLQGAYNEQFFGPGTRLTVL.